Sequencing of this TCR beta chain was carried out in a study of T cell changes during pregnancy in multiple sclerosis. Per the germline V gene, CDR1 is SEHNR and CDR2 is FQNEAQ (reference sequence). This CDR3 is 19 amino acids long. V trimming: 6 bases; J trimming: 0 bases; junction bases outside the gene matches: 16. Generated by immunoSEQ multiplex PCR, the TCRdb table keeps only in-frame clones and is missing some. The repertoire holds 65,000 to 95,000 clones, with more than 85% as singletons. Sequencing was performed on peripheral blood, taken after pregnancy. The clonotype was recovered from a female donor in good health, enrolled as a control in a pregnancy study. The V and J genes are TRBV7-9 and TRBJ2-1; 8 positions agree with TRBD1. The CDR3 DNA reads as TGTGCCAGCAGTCCAGGGGGCCACAGTGCCGAAAGCTCCTACAATGAGCAGTTCTTC. Translation: CASSPGGHSAESSYNEQFF.